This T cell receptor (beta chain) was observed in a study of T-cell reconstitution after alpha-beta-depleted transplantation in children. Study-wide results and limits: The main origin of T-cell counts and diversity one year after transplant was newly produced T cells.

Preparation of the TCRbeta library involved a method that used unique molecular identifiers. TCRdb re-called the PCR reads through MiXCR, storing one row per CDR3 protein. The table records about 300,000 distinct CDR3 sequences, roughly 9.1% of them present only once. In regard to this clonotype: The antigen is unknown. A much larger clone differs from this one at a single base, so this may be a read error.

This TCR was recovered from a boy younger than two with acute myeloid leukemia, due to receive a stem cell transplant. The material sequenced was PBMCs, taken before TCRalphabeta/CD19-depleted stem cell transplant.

Here the CDR3 DNA reads TGTGCCACCAGCAACATAGGACTAGCGGCGGCCAGGGGCATTCAGTACTTC. It translates to CATSNIGLAAARGIQYF. This rearrangement joins TRBV15 to TRBJ2-4; the match to TRBD2 covers 10 bases. V was clipped by 4 bases and J by 9 bases; unmatched bases: 15. Germline CDR1 reads LNHNV; CDR2 reads YYDKDF (reference sequence). CDR3 length: 17 residues.